This T cell receptor beta chain was retrieved from a study of human T cells and chemical hapten exposure. Study as a whole: The patient population, which was mostly female, had alopecia areata, totalis or universalis.

Documented time point: patch test 2, 6 weeks after DPC sensitization. Described treatment: therapeutic diphenylcyclopropenone sensitization with weekly scalp DPC. This clonotype has at least ten counts. Each CDR3 protein is one row after TCRdb ran MiXCR on the RACE reads. The sample carries a few hundred thousand distinct CDR3 sequences, over 6% recorded once. Material: whole blood, obtained in connection with sensitization to the hapten diphenylcyclopropenone (DPC). The source is a young woman with alopecia areata. Some clones in this sample may be carry-over from other donors' samples.

CDR3: CASSYDTGLNTEAFF. The CDR3, as DNA: TGTGCCAGCAGTTATGATACCGGTTTAAACACTGAAGCTTTCTTT. The chain employs TRBV6-5 and TRBJ1-1; D unclear. The CDR3 totals 15 residues. Trimming shortened V by 3 bases and J by 2 bases, and 13 bases separated the two germline ends. Germline-derived CDR1 and CDR2 are MNHEY and SVGAGI.